The sequence of this T cell receptor (beta chain) was determined in a study of blood T cell repertoires in COVID-19. Study summary: The study drew acute and convalescent COVID-19 samples from the United States, Italy and Spain. The cDNA or gDNA used as material had been derived from T cells, B-cell-depleted T cells, or PBMCs.

CDR3 length: 13 amino acids. V gave up 0 bases and J gave up 5 bases, with 7 bases separating them. Germline lookup yields CDR1 SEHNR and CDR2 FQNEAQ (reference sequence). Per the authors' pipeline: Cell counts per sample came from amplifying reference gene primers. Method: immunoSEQ multiplex PCR; TCRdb's copy keeps in-frame clones and lacks some. From that table come the V and J calls and clone size; the DNA was used to work out D and trimming. This sample yields roughly 380,000 clones, of which more than 65% are seen a single time; 1.1% belongs to the top ten. The sample was peripheral blood. The chain recombines TRBV7-9 with TRBJ1-1; no firm D call. This receptor was identified in a human donor with acute or convalescent COVID-19. The donor label of this sample is uncertain. The CDR3 nucleotides read TGTGCCAGCAGCTTAGCGCGGGAGACTGAAGCTTTCTTT. Amino acids: CASSLARETEAFF.